A selection of T cell receptor beta chains follows, all from one sample in a study of T-cell reconstitution after alpha-beta-depleted transplantation in children. TCRdb called the PCR reads again in MiXCR, with one record for every CDR3 protein. Here the sample spans almost 500,000 distinct CDR3 sequences, approximately 10% being singletons. Material: PBMCs, obtained before TCRalphabeta/CD19-depleted stem cell transplant. The source is a child aged 2-15 years with inherited bone marrow failure, due to receive a stem cell transplant. CDR3s include the opening cysteine and the closing phenylalanine or tryptophan. D genes are given only for firm matches. Only some rows state a clone size, as once, few, many or a class for expanded clones.

v_call,d_call,clone_size,j_call,cdr3_nt,cdr3_aa
TRBV7-2,TRBD2,NA,TRBJ2-1,TGTGCCAGCAGCTTAAGCTGGGCACGTAGCGGGAGCAATGAGCAGTTCTTC,CASSLSWARSGSNEQFF
TRBV30,NA,many,TRBJ1-5,TGTGCCTGGAGTGTAGGAACACCGGCTCGGGCTCCCCAGCATTTT,CAWSVGTPARAPQHF
TRBV20-1,TRBD2,many,TRBJ2-3,TGCAGTGCTCACCCCCGATCTCGCGGGAGTGCTACAGATACGCAGTATTTT,CSAHPRSRGSATDTQYF
TRBV12-3/TRBV12-4,NA,NA,TRBJ1-5,TGTGCCAGCAGTTTATCGCCGTCCGGCAATCAGCCCCAGCATTTT,CASSLSPSGNQPQHF
TRBV6-5,NA,NA,TRBJ2-2,TGTGCCAGCAGTTACTCGATGGGGGGACCTAAGAACACCGGGGAGCTGTTTTTT,CASSYSMGGPKNTGELFF
TRBV19,NA,once,TRBJ2-2,TGTGCCAGTAGTACCCTGGCCGGGGAGCTGTTTTTT,CASSTLAGELFF
TRBV19,TRBD1,many,TRBJ2-1,TGTGCCACCGACCTGACAGGGGCGCGGAATGAGCAGTTCTTC,CATDLTGARNEQFF
TRBV11-2,TRBD2,few,TRBJ2-1,TGTGCCAGCAGCATCGGACTAGCGGGAGGAGAGCAGTTCTTC,CASSIGLAGGEQFF
TRBV24-1,TRBD1,few,TRBJ2-5,TGTGCCACCAGTGATCCAACAGGGGGCAGAGGACGAGAGACCCAGTACTTC,CATSDPTGGRGRETQYF
TRBV29-1,NA,many,TRBJ2-5,TGCAGCGTCCCTGGACAGCACCAAGAGACCCAGTACTTC,CSVPGQHQETQYF
TRBV7-2,TRBD2,few,TRBJ2-1,TGTGCCAGCACCTGGGGACTACCTTCTAATGAGCAGTTCTTC,CASTWGLPSNEQFF
TRBV24-1,NA,many,TRBJ2-1,TGTGCCACCAACGGACCCTACAATGAGCAGTTCTTC,CATNGPYNEQFF
TRBV5-1,NA,many,TRBJ2-2,TGCGCCAGCAGCTTCCACGGGGGCGTGAACACCGGGGAGCTGTTTTTT,CASSFHGGVNTGELFF
TRBV28,NA,many,TRBJ2-7,TGTGCCAGCAGCCCAGCCTTAGGTCAGGGGATATTAATCGAGCAGTACTTC,CASSPALGQGILIEQYF
TRBV29-1,TRBD1,few,TRBJ1-1,TGCAGCGTTTTAGGACAGGCGACGAACACTGAAGCTTTCTTT,CSVLGQATNTEAFF
TRBV7-8,NA,many,TRBJ2-5,TGTGCCAGCAGCTGGCTCTCGGGGCAAGAGACCCAGTACTTC,CASSWLSGQETQYF
TRBV15,NA,many,TRBJ2-7,TGTGCCACCAGCAGAGATCTTACGGGGGCTTACGAGCAGTACTTC,CATSRDLTGAYEQYF
TRBV6-1,NA,many,TRBJ1-5,TGTGCCAGCAGTGTAAACGGGTATTTTAGCAATCAGCCCCAGCATTTT,CASSVNGYFSNQPQHF
TRBV6-1,NA,few,TRBJ1-1,TGTGCCAGCAGCAGCAACCGGGACAAGAACACTGAAGCTTTCTTT,CASSSNRDKNTEAFF
TRBV9,NA,NA,TRBJ2-5,TGTGCCAGCAGCGTAGTGGGGGCGGGCCAAGAGACCCAGTACTTC,CASSVVGAGQETQYF
TRBV13,NA,NA,TRBJ1-2,TGTGCCAGCAGCTTAACAGGGCTTGGCTACACCTTC,CASSLTGLGYTF
TRBV14,NA,many,TRBJ1-1,TGTGCCAGCAGCCACGAGGTATTGAACACTGAAGCTTTCTTT,CASSHEVLNTEAFF
TRBV27,TRBD2,few,TRBJ2-7,TGTGCCAGCAGTTTGTCCCGGGAGGGTACCTACGAGCAGTACTTC,CASSLSREGTYEQYF
TRBV5-1,TRBD2,many,TRBJ2-3,TGCGCCAGCAGCTTTTCCGGAGCGGGAGGTTCCGATACGCAGTATTTT,CASSFSGAGGSDTQYF
TRBV27,TRBD1,few,TRBJ2-2,TGTGCCAGCAGTCGGGACAGGGTGATAGTCGGGGAGCTGTTTTTT,CASSRDRVIVGELFF
TRBV27,NA,many,TRBJ2-7,TGTGCCAGCAGATATATAGACAGTTCCGAGCAGTACTTC,CASRYIDSSEQYF
TRBV12-3/TRBV12-4,NA,NA,TRBJ2-1,TGTGCCAGCAGACCTACAGTTCGCTCCTACAATGAGCAGTTCTTC,CASRPTVRSYNEQFF
TRBV4-1,NA,many,TRBJ1-4,TGCGCCAGCAGCCAAGACGGTGAAAAACTGTTTTTT,CASSQDGEKLFF
TRBV29-1,NA,many,TRBJ1-2,TGCAGCGTTGGACAGACTAACTATGGCTACACCTTC,CSVGQTNYGYTF
TRBV7-2,NA,many,TRBJ1-3,TGTGCCAGCAGCTTGACAGCGGCCACTGGAAACACCATATATTTT,CASSLTAATGNTIYF
TRBV5-1,NA,many,TRBJ2-2,TGCGCCAGCAGCTTGGTATACACCGGGGAGCTGTTTTTT,CASSLVYTGELFF
TRBV4-2,NA,few,TRBJ2-7,TGTGCCAGCAGCCCGAGCCACACCAACGAGCAGTACTTC,CASSPSHTNEQYF
TRBV29-1,TRBD1,many,TRBJ2-7,TGCAGCGTTGGCCGACAGGGCCGCGAGCAGTACTTC,CSVGRQGREQYF
TRBV7-8,TRBD1,many,TRBJ1-2,TGTGCCAGCAGCCAACAGGGGCCGGCGTACTATGGCTACACCTTC,CASSQQGPAYYGYTF
TRBV7-7,TRBD2,few,TRBJ2-2,TGTGCTAGCAGCCCACCGGGGAGGGACACCGGGGAGCTGTTTTTT,CASSPPGRDTGELFF
TRBV3-1,NA,few,TRBJ2-2,TGTGCCAGCAGCCAAAGGGGCGCGGAGACCGGGGAGCTGTTTTTT,CASSQRGAETGELFF
TRBV20-1,NA,many,TRBJ2-3,TGCAGTACGGACACCGCCACAGATACGCAGTATTTT,CSTDTATDTQYF
TRBV29-1,TRBD1,many,TRBJ2-1,TGCAGCGTAGAGGGGGCGAGCTCCTACAATGAGCAGTTCTTC,CSVEGASSYNEQFF
TRBV12-3/TRBV12-4,NA,many,TRBJ2-5,TGTGCCAGCAGTTCTTGGGACAACGGGGAGACCCAGTACTTC,CASSSWDNGETQYF
TRBV4-3,NA,many,TRBJ2-6,TGCGCCAGCAGCTTGGGAACCTCTGGGGCCAACGTCCTGACTTTC,CASSLGTSGANVLTF
TRBV12-3/TRBV12-4,TRBD2,many,TRBJ2-7,TGTGCCAGCAGTTTCGGCGGGAGGGTAGGCTACGAGCAGTACTTC,CASSFGGRVGYEQYF
TRBV7-9,NA,many,TRBJ1-1,TGTGCCAGCAGCTCCTACGCGGGATCTAACACTGAAGCTTTCTTT,CASSSYAGSNTEAFF
TRBV28,NA,NA,TRBJ2-1,TGTGCCAGCAGTCCCGCCGACTACCCTGTGGTCTACAATGAGCAGTTCTTC,CASSPADYPVVYNEQFF
TRBV12-3/TRBV12-4,TRBD2,many,TRBJ2-3,TGTGCCAGCAGCGCCACGGAGACTAGCGCCACAGATACGCAGTATTTT,CASSATETSATDTQYF
TRBV28,NA,many,TRBJ2-7,TGTGCCAGCAGACATAACCCTACTAGCTCCTACGAGCAGTACTTC,CASRHNPTSSYEQYF
TRBV2,NA,NA,TRBJ2-1,TGTGCCAGCGGAAAAGGGGAGTCGGTCTACAATGAGCAGTTCTTC,CASGKGESVYNEQFF
TRBV29-1,TRBD2,few,TRBJ2-3,TGCAGCGTTGAAGGTTCGGCGGGGGGGACAGATACGCAGTATTTT,CSVEGSAGGTDTQYF
TRBV12-3/TRBV12-4,TRBD1,many,TRBJ2-1,TGTGCCAGCAGACCCGGGACAGGACCTTACAATGAGCAGTTCTTC,CASRPGTGPYNEQFF
TRBV10-3,TRBD2,many,TRBJ2-1,TGTGCCATCGGATCCGGGACTAGCGGGATCGGCGATGAGCAGTTCTTC,CAIGSGTSGIGDEQFF